This T cell receptor (beta chain) was profiled in a study of blood T cells in healthy people across ages. Background on the study: In model experiments, template switching was able to capture about one barcoded beta molecule for every two T cells that were present.

A word on this clonotype: Its target is unknown.

General study findings and limits: Observed TCR beta diversity per million T cells went down as age went up. This fall followed a roughly linear course with age.

This CDR3 has 18 residues. Trimming removed 4 bases from V and 0 bases from J, with 20 bases in between. Germline CDR1 and CDR2: SGDLS and YYNGEE. A second roughly 7 to 11 cycle PCR used barcoded and J-beta primers. Individual samples furnished no less than 2.5 million CDR3-containing paired-end reads apiece. TCRdb used MiXCR to reprocess the 5' RACE reads, holding one entry per CDR3 protein. The sample shows around 1,900,000 distinct CDR3 sequences, around 42% of them seen only once. The origin of this receptor is a human donor in good health. V usage is TRBV9 and J usage is TRBJ2-1; possibly TRBD1 or TRBD2 for D (5 bases each). Input material: blood. The CDR3 spells CASSMGGQGGGSYNEQFF. The CDR3 nucleotides read TGTGCCAGCAGCATGGGCGGGCAGGGTGGTGGCTCCTACAATGAGCAGTTCTTC.